These 19 T cell receptor beta chains originate from one sample sequenced in a study of technical replicates of blood from a few donors. Generated by immunoSEQ multiplex PCR, the TCRdb table keeps only in-frame clones and is missing some. The sample has about 79,000 clones, roughly 92% seen once; the top ten hold roughly 0.26%. Sequenced material: T cells isolated from PBMCs. The receptors shown here come from a human donor in good health.

This clone was seen just once. This chain links TRBV15 with TRBJ1-1; tentatively, D is TRBD1 (6 bases). The V end was cut by 5 bases, the J end by 5 bases, with 15 bases between. The V gene's germline CDR1 is LNHNV and CDR2 YYDKDF (reference sequence). The CDR3 is 14 residues long. The CDR3 DNA follows: TGTGCCACCAGCCCACGCAGGGGTTCGACTGAAGCTTTCTTT. Translation: CATSPRRGSTEAFF.

The chain combines TRBV10-3 with TRBJ2-1, with TRBD1 matching over 9 bases. Losses at the gene ends were 6 bases for V and 7 bases for J; bases not matched to a gene: 4. Germline V gene data show CDR1 as ENHRY and CDR2 as SYGVKD. The CDR3 spans 13 residues. CDR3 region: CAISGTGLNEQFF. CDR3 bases: TGTGCCATCAGCGGGACAGGGCTTAATGAGCAGTTCTTC.

This rearrangement joins TRBV11-2 to TRBJ1-4; a possible D gene is TRBD1 (6 bases). Germline lookup yields CDR1 SGHAT and CDR2 FQNNGV. The V and J ends lost 1 base and 2 bases respectively, with 8 bases between them. This CDR3 has 15 residues. This CDR3 reads CASSLGTVTNEKLFF. The CDR3 nucleotides are TGTGCCAGCAGCTTAGGGACAGTGACTAATGAAAAACTGTTTTTT.

In the case of this clone: Germline is not matched at one junction end, which may reflect a read error. V usage is TRBV7-9 and J usage is TRBJ2-4; D is unresolved. The CDR3 contains 16 residues. Germline loops: CDR1 SEHNR, CDR2 FQNEAQ (reference sequence). CDR3 DNA sequence: TGTGCTAGCAGCTCCCCGGCAGATAGCGCCAAAAACATTCAGTACTTC. It encodes CASSSPADSAKNIQYF.

The J gene is TRBJ1-2, the V gene TRBV5-4; 7 nucleotides align to TRBD1. The J segment lost 6 bases and the V segment lost 1 base, leaving 3 bases of the junction unmatched. The germline CDR1 and CDR2 sequences are SGHNT and YYREEE (reference sequence). The CDR3 has 13 amino acids. As DNA, the CDR3 is TGTGCCAGCAGCTTGACAGGGGCGCATGGCTACACCTTC. It yields the protein CASSLTGAHGYTF.

Concerning this clone: A read error may produce the germline difference seen at one junction end. This chain links TRBV11-3 with TRBJ2-3, with TRBD2 identical over 8 bases. CDR1 is SGHNT and CDR2 is YENEEA in the germline V gene. The CDR3 runs to 16 residues. This chain's CDR3 is CANSLGLASSTDTQYF. CDR3 DNA sequence: TGTGCCAACAGCTTAGGACTAGCCTCTAGCACAGATACGCAGTATTTT.

The rearrangement uses TRBV29-1 and TRBJ1-5, with D possibly being TRBD1 (5 bases). Trimming took 4 bases from V and 4 from J, leaving 11 bases between them. CDR3 length: 13 residues. Germline-derived CDR1 and CDR2 are SQVTM and ANQGSEA. The CDR3 DNA reads as TGCAGCGTTGTGGTAACAGGAAATCAGCCCCAGCATTTT. It is translated as CSVVVTGNQPQHF.

J is TRBJ2-2 and V is TRBV5-1; 12 bases match TRBD1. Germline V gives CDR1 SGHRS, CDR2 YFSETQ. The CDR3 sequence is 17 residues long. Losses at the gene ends were 4 bases for V and 5 bases for J; bases not matched to a gene: 9. The CDR3 is CASSRGTGGRVTGELFF. Written as DNA, the CDR3 is TGCGCCAGCAGCCGAGGGACAGGGGGCAGAGTGACCGGGGAGCTGTTTTTT.

The chain links TRBV9 to TRBJ2-3, with a tentative D call TRBD2 (5 bases). Germline V gene sequence: CDR1 SGDLS, CDR2 YYNGEE. The CDR3 totals 16 residues. Trimming cost V 2 bases and J 3 bases, with 16 bases left between them. CDR3 DNA: TGTGCCAGCAGCGTGGGCGGGCGGGCTTCGACAGATACGCAGTATTTT. Protein sequence: CASSVGGRASTDTQYF.

The V call is TRBV11-2, the J call TRBJ2-5; maybe TRBD2 (6 bases). V was pared by 0 bases and J by 2 bases, with 16 bases between. Germline V gene lookup returns CDR1 SGHAT and CDR2 FQNNGV. This CDR3 is built from 17 residues. This CDR3 reads CASSLDHWGLHQETQYF. The CDR3 DNA reads TGTGCCAGCAGCTTAGATCATTGGGGACTCCATCAAGAGACCCAGTACTTC.

The chain has TRBV10-1 and TRBJ2-3, with 7 positions matching TRBD2. The V gene's germline CDR1 is WNHNN and CDR2 SYGVQD (reference sequence). The CDR3 spans 13 residues. Trimming at V came to 8 bases and at J to 2 bases, leaving 4 bases not matched to a gene. CDR3 nucleotide sequence: TGCGCCAGCGGAGCGGGGTTCACAGATACGCAGTATTTT. Its translation: CASGAGFTDTQYF.

V is TRBV4-1 and J is TRBJ1-5; perhaps TRBD1 as D (5 bases). Between the trimmed V and J ends, which lost 1 base and 2 bases, there was a span of 9 bases. This CDR3 has 15 residues. The V gene's germline CDR1 is MGHRA and CDR2 YSYEKL. The DNA for the CDR3 is TGCGCCAGCAGCCAAGTCGCGACAGGCAATCAGCCCCAGCATTTT. Residues: CASSQVATGNQPQHF.

This chain joins TRBV4-1 and TRBJ2-7, with D perhaps TRBD2 (6 bases). This CDR3 region has 14 residues. Germline CDR1 MGHRA, CDR2 YSYEKL. V was shortened by 1 base and J by 3 bases, with 10 bases between the two germline ends. The CDR3 loop is CASSQGVGGYEQYF. CDR3 in DNA: TGCGCCAGCAGCCAAGGTGTGGGAGGCTACGAGCAGTACTTC.

In this sample, this clone turned up a few times. This chain joins TRBV10-3 and TRBJ2-5; no reliable D call. Germline values: CDR1 ENHRY, CDR2 SYGVKD. The CDR3 is made up of 12 amino acids. Trimming left V 0 bases short and J 5 bases short, with 4 bases between. The CDR3 loop reads CAISESLETQYF. In nucleotides, the CDR3 is TGTGCCATCAGTGAGTCCTTGGAGACCCAGTACTTC.

This clone occurred a few times. The chain has TRBV19 and TRBJ1-2, with TRBD1 matching 9 bases. V trimming: 5 bases; J trimming: 7 bases; junction bases outside the gene matches: 11. Germline V gene data show CDR1 as LNHDA and CDR2 as SQIVND (reference sequence). CDR3 length: 15 residues. The CDR3 protein is CASSAGDRVAGGYTF. Written as DNA, the CDR3 is TGTGCCAGTAGTGCCGGGGACAGGGTGGCTGGTGGCTACACCTTC.

The chain employs TRBV6-6 and TRBJ2-7, with D uncertain. The CDR3 is made up of 16 amino acids. From germline, CDR1 is MNHNY and CDR2 SVGAGI (reference sequence). V was trimmed by 0 bases and J by 4 bases, leaving 16 bases between them. The CDR3 reads CASSYSRSELPYEQYF. CDR3 bases: TGTGCCAGCAGTTACTCGAGATCTGAACTACCATACGAGCAGTACTTC.

The CDR3 bases are TGTGCCAGCAGCTTACTGGGGCCAAACACTGAAGCTTTCTTT. Translating it yields CASSLLGPNTEAFF. The chain joins TRBV7-9 to TRBJ1-1, with TRBD1 as a possible D gene (5 bases). Between the trimmed V and J ends, which lost 2 bases and 2 bases, there was a span of 9 bases. CDR1 is SEHNR and CDR2 is FQNEAQ in the germline V gene (reference sequence). The CDR3 sequence is 14 residues long.

V is TRBV9 and J is TRBJ1-3; tentative D call: TRBD1 (6 bases). CDR3 size: 16 residues. V gave up 2 bases and J gave up 6 bases, with 18 bases separating them. Germline CDR1 and CDR2: SGDLS and YYNGEE. The CDR3 loop is CASSVGAGDIENTIYF. In DNA form, the CDR3 reads TGTGCCAGCAGCGTTGGGGCAGGGGATATCGAAAACACCATATATTTT.

As to this clone: Distinct nucleotide sequences in the sample also encode this CDR3. This chain uses TRBV20-1 with TRBJ2-1, with TRBD2 identical over 7 bases. Trimming at V came to 5 bases and at J to 8 bases, leaving 3 bases not matched to a gene. In germline, CDR1 is DFQATT, CDR2 SNEGSKA (reference sequence). The CDR3 extends over 11 amino acids. The CDR3 region has the DNA TGCAGTGCTCTTGGGGGGGATGAGCAGTTCTTC. This translates into CSALGGDEQFF.